This T cell receptor (beta chain) appears in the sequencing data of a study of radiotherapy plus CTLA-4 blockade in lung cancer. Findings and caveats of the study: Blood TCR clones of tumor origin expanded after radiotherapy plus ipilimumab.

The trim removed 5 bases at V and 2 bases at J, leaving 0 bases unmatched. The CDR3 is 12 residues long. Germline V gives CDR1 MNHEY, CDR2 SVGAGI. The assay was immunoSEQ multiplex PCR, and TCRdb's table has in-frame clones only and misses some. The sample has approximately 81,000 clones, over 70% seen once. Turning to this clone: Antigen: not known.

Treatment of patients with chemo-refractory metastatic non-small-cell lung cancer consisted of focal radiation plus CTLA-4 blockade with ipilimumab. V gene TRBV6-5 combines with J gene TRBJ2-7, with 7 positions matching TRBD1. Material: peripheral blood, obtained from a patient treated with radiotherapy plus ipilimumab. The TCR comes from a human donor with non-small cell lung cancer who had a partial response to radiotherapy plus ipilimumab. Some clones in this sample may be carry-over from other donors' samples. CDR3 region: CASSQGAYEQYF. The CDR3 region has the DNA TGTGCCAGCAGTCAGGGGGCCTACGAGCAGTACTTC.